The table lists the clone carrying this TCR beta chain with many counts. Its antigen remains unidentified. Amplification of TCR alpha and beta CDR3 regions from RNA used iRepertoire nested multiplex PCR. For one-step reverse transcription and amplification, about 85-400 ng of tissue mRNA or PBMC total RNA was used. TCRdb redid the calling of the multiplex PCR reads with MiXCR, one entry per CDR3 protein. Among 160,000 or so distinct CDR3 sequences listed, around 42% were seen once. The sample is drawn from a study of glioma-infiltrating T cells. Study-wide results and limits: Non-neoplastic patients had below-expected tissue-blood divergence, while all gliomas exceeded expectation. Very few CDR3 sequences were shared between tissue and blood.

The CDR3 has 13 residues. The V gene lost 6 bases and the J gene lost 7 bases, with 15 bases spanning the gap. Germline assignment: CDR1 MDHEN and CDR2 SYDVKM. The chain links TRBV28 to TRBJ1-2; D gene ambiguous. The source material was glioma tissue, nonneoplastic brain tissue, or PBMCs (not recorded which). This sequence originates from a human donor with low-grade glioma or glioblastoma, undergoing nonglioma brain surgery, or in good health (not recorded which). CDR3 nucleotides: TGTGCCAGCAGCGGCGGGGTACCAGGTGGCTACACCTTC. It codes for CASSGGVPGGYTF.